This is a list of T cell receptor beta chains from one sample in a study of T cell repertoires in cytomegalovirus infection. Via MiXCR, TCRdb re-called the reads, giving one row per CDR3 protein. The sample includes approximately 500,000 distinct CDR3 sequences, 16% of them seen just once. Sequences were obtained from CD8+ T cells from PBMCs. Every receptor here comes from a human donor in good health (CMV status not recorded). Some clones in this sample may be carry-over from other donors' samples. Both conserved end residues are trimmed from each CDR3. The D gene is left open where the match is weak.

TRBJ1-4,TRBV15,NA,ATSRGPRGWNEKLF
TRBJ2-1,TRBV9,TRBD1,ASSDPSGTGPYNEQF
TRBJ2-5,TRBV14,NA,ASSPWGSRTQY
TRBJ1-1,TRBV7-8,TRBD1,SSSTTPGQRAENTEAF
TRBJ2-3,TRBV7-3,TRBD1,ASSYGTGVSDTQY
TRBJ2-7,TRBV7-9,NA,ASSLGGGEQY
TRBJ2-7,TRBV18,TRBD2,ASSPLLAGDYEQY
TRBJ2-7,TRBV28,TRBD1,ASSERDRGLYEQY
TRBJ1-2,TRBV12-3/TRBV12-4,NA,ASTFRAGGYT
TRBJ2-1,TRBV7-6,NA,ASSRLPGGGRSYNEQF
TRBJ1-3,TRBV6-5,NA,ASSYRARAGNTIY
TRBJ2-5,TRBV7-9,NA,ASSFANRGGETQY
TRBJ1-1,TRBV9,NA,ASSVGQETMNTEAF
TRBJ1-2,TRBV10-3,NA,AISESGGASYGYT
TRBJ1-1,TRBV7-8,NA,ASSLDRDEAF
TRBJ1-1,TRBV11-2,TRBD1,ASSLDTRGRITEAF
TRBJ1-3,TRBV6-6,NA,ASSAYSVGRTHSGNTIY
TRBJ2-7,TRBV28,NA,ASSPVDVYEQY
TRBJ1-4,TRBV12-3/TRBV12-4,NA,ASSLLGREEEKLF
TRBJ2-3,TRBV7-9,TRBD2,ASSFSAGLAGGPADTQY
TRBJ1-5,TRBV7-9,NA,ASSLDGRQH
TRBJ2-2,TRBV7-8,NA,ASSPDGTPLYTGELF